The sequence of this T cell receptor (beta chain) was determined in a study of cytomegalovirus exposure and HLA in healthy donors. Though nominally healthy at sampling, donors likely had unrecorded immune exposures. The PCR used 60 Vbeta and 13 Jbeta primers. TCRdb's copy holds only in-frame clones and misses some; the assay was immunoSEQ multiplex PCR. Of roughly 180,000 clones listed, roughly 80% are singletons. Notes on the study in general: From TCR beta sequences, most subjects' HLA-A and HLA-B alleles were reportedly predicted accurately. Later work associated fewer than 20,000 TCR beta sequences with HLA alleles at 0.05 false discovery rate. Most TCRs appeared rarely, but some public TCRs recurred in many donors.

A remark on this clone: The antigen is not known.

The CDR3 has 15 residues. Germline assignment: CDR1 SGHNT and CDR2 YENEEA. V shed 5 bases and J 2 bases; nucleotides not matched to a gene: 5. Material: PBMCs. The rearrangement links TRBV11-3 to TRBJ2-3, with 9 bases aligning to TRBD1. This TCR derives from a woman in her forties or fifties in good health and CMV-seropositive. CDR3 amino acids: CASSLQGAATDTQYF. In DNA, the CDR3 is TGTGCCAGCAGCCTACAGGGGGCCGCCACAGATACGCAGTATTTT.